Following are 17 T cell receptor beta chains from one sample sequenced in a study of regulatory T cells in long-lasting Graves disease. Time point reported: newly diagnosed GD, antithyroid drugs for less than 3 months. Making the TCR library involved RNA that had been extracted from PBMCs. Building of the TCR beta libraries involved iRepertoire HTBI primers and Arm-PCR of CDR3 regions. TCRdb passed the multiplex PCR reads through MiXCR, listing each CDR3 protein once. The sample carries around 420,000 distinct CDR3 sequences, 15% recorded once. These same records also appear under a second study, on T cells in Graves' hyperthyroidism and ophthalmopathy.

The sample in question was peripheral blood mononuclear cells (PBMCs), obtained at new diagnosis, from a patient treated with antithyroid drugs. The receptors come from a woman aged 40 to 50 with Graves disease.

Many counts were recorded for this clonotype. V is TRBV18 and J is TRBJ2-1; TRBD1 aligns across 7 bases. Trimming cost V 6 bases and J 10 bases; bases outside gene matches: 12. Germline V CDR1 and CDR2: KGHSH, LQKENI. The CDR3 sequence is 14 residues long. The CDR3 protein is CASSDRDSSAEQFF. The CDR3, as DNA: TGTGCCAGCTCGGACCGGGACAGCTCGGCGGAGCAGTTCTTC.

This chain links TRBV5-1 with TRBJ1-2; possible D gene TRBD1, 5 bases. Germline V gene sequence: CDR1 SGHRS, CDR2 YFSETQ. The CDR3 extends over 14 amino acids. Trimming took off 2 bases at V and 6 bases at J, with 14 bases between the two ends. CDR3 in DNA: TGCGCCAGCAGCTTTCGGTCGGGGGGGGATGGCTACACCTTC. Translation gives CASSFRSGGDGYTF.

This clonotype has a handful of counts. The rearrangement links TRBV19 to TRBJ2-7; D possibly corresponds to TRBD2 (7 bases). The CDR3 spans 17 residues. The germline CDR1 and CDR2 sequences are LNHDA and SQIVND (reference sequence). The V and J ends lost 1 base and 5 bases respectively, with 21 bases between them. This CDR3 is CASSIGQAAGAGHEQYF. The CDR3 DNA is TGTGCCAGTAGTATAGGACAGGCCGCGGGAGCCGGCCACGAGCAGTACTTC.

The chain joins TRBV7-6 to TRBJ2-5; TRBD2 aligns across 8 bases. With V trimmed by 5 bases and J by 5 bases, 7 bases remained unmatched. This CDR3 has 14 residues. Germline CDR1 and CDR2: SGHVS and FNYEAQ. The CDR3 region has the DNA TGTGCCAGCAGCCCAGCGGGAGTCGGGGAGACCCAGTACTTC. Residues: CASSPAGVGETQYF.

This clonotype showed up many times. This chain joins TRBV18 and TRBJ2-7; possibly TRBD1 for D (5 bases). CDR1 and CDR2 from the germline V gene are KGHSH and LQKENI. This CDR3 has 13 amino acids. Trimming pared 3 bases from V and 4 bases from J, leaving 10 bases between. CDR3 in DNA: TGTGCCAGCTCACCGGGGCTAGTATACGAGCAGTACTTC. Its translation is CASSPGLVYEQYF.

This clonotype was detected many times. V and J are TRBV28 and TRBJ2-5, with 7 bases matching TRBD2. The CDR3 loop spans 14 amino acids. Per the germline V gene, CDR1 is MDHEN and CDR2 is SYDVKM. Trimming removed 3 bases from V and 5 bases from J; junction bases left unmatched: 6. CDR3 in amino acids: CASSLGGGDETQYF. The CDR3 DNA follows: TGTGCCAGCAGTTTGGGGGGGGGGGATGAGACCCAGTACTTC.

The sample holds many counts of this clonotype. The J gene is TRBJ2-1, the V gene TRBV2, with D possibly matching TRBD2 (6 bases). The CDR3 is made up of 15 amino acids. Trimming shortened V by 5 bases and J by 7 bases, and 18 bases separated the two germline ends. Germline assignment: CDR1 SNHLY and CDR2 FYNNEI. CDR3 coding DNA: TGTGCCAGCAGTAGGCTAGCGCCTGAGCGGAATGAGCAGTTCTTC. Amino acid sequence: CASSRLAPERNEQFF.

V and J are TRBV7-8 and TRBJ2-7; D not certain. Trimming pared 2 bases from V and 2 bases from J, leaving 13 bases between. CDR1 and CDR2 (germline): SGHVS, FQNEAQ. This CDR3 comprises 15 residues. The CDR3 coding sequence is TGTGCCAGCAGCTTATGGCAAGGTCCAACCTACGAGCAGTACTTC. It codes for CASSLWQGPTYEQYF. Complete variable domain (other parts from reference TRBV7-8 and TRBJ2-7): GAGVSQSPRYKVAKRGQDVALRCDPISGHVSLFWYQQALGQGPEFLTYFQNEAQLDKSGLPSDRFFAERPEGSVSTLKIQRTQQEDSAVYLCASSLWQGPTYEQYFGPGTRLTVT.

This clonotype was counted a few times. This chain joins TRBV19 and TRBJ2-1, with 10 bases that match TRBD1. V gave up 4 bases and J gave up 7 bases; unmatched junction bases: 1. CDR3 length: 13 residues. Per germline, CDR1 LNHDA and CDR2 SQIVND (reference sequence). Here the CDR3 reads CASSTDRGNEQFF. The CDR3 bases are TGTGCCAGTAGTACGGACAGGGGGAATGAGCAGTTCTTC.

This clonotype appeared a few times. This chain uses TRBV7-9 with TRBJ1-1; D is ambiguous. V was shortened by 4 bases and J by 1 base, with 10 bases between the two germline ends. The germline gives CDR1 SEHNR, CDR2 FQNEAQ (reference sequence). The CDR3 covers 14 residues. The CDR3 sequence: CASSYQTPNTEAFF. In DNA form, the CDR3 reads TGTGCCAGCAGCTATCAGACCCCGAACACTGAAGCTTTCTTT. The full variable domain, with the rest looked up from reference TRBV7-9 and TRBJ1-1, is DTGVSQNPRHKITKRGQNVTFRCDPISEHNRLYWYRQTLGQGPEFLTYFQNEAQLEKSRLLSDRFSAERPKGSFSTLEIQRTEQGDSAMYLCASSYQTPNTEAFFGQGTRLTVV.

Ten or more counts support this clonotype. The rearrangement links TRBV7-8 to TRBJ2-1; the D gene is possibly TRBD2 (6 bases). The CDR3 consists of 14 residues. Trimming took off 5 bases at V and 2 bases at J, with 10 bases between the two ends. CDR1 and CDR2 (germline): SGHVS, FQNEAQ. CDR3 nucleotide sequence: TGTGCCAGCAGCCGGGACTCCGCCTACAATGAGCAGTTCTTC. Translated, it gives CASSRDSAYNEQFF.

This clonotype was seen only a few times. The CDR3 sequence is CASSGLAENTDTQYF. CDR3 DNA sequence: TGTGCCAGCAGCGGCTTAGCGGAGAACACAGATACGCAGTATTTT. V and J are TRBV5-6 and TRBJ2-3; a possible D gene is TRBD2 (6 bases). The CDR3 sequence is 15 residues long. CDR1 is SGHDT, CDR2 YYEEEE, per germline. V was pared by 4 bases and J by 2 bases, with 14 bases between.

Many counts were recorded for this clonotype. CDR3 in DNA: TGTGCCAGCAGTGTGAGATCGGGGGGGGGCAGTCTGGATACGCAGTATTTT. Its translation: CASSVRSGGGSLDTQYF. The chain carries TRBV2 and TRBJ2-3, with TRBD2 identical over 8 bases. Germline lookup yields CDR1 SNHLY and CDR2 FYNNEI. V shed 4 bases, J shed 6 bases, and the junction held 15 bases outside the gene matches. CDR3 length: 17 residues.

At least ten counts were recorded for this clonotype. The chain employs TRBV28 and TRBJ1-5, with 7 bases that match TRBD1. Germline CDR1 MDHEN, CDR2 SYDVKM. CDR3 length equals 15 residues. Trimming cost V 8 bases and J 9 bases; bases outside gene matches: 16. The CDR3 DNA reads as TGTGCCAGCGTTACAACCCCCAGGGGGGGGGGGCCCCAGCATTTT. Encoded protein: CASVTTPRGGGPQHF.

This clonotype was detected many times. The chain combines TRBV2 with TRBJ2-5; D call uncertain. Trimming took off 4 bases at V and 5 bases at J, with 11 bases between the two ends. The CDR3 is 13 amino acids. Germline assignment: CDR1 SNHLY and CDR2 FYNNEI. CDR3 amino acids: CASSVQRGETQYF. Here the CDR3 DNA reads TGTGCCAGCAGTGTTCAGAGAGGCGAGACCCAGTACTTC.

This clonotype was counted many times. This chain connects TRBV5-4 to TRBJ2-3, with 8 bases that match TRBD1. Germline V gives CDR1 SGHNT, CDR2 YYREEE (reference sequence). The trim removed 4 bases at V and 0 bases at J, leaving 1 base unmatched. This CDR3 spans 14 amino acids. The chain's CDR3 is CASSRTGSTDTQYF. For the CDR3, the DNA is TGTGCCAGCAGCCGGACAGGGAGCACAGATACGCAGTATTTT.

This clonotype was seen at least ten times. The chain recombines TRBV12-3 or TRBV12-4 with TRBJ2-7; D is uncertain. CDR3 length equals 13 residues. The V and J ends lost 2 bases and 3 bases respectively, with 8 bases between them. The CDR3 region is CASSLTGYYEQYF. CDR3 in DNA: TGTGCCAGCAGTTTAACGGGTTACTACGAGCAGTACTTC.